Below are 25 T cell receptor beta chains sequenced from a single sample in a study of vaccination and CD4 T cells after COVID-19. No cognate antigen is known for these TCRs. The sample's treatment: approximately 11-day PBMC culture with coronavirus spike peptide pools or control peptides (ViraFEST assay). CD4+ T-cell collection from the unexposed donor predated the COVID-19 pandemic (2011-2018). Scientists ran DNA taken from cultured CD4+ T cells through the Oncomine TCR Beta short-read assay for sequencing. The genomic DNA was obtained from cultured CD4+ T cells by extraction with the QIAamp micro DNA kit. One entry per CDR3 protein results from TCRdb running MiXCR on the PCR reads. The sample consists of some 10,000 distinct CDR3 sequences, 30% to 35% of them appearing once. Sequences were obtained from CD4+ T cells from blood, cultured in vitro. The receptors here all came from a human donor in good health.

This clonotype was seen more than once but under ten times. This chain joins TRBV10-3 and TRBJ2-7; D possibly corresponds to TRBD1 (6 bases). This CDR3 is built from 15 residues. The germline V gene encodes CDR1 ENHRY and CDR2 SYGVKD. The V end lost 4 bases, the J end lost 4 bases, and 17 bases lay between the germline ends. The CDR3 protein is CAISGTPQGRYEQYF. In DNA, the CDR3 is TGTGCCATCAGTGGAACTCCCCAGGGGCGGTACGAGCAGTACTTC.

In this sample, this clonotype turned up a few times. The V call is TRBV28, the J call TRBJ1-5; D unresolved. Trimming removed 3 bases from V and 4 bases from J, with 1 base in between. Germline CDR1 reads MDHEN; CDR2 reads SYDVKM. This CDR3 comprises 11 residues. The CDR3 nucleotides are TGTGCCAGCAGTTTTAATCAGCCCCAGCATTTT. This sequence encodes CASSFNQPQHF.

The table lists this clonotype with a few counts. V gene TRBV11-3 combines with J gene TRBJ2-2; D gene unclear. Trimming removed 5 bases at V and 5 bases at J, with 3 bases between. The CDR3 extends over 11 amino acids. CDR1 is SGHNT, CDR2 YENEEA, per germline. CDR3 sequence (DNA): TGTGCCAGCAGCCGAACCGGGGAGCTGTTTTTT. Protein product: CASSRTGELFF.

The chain links TRBV7-2 to TRBJ2-6, with a tentative D call TRBD1 (6 bases). Germline V gene sequence: CDR1 SGHTA, CDR2 FQGNSA. The CDR3 has 16 residues. V was cut by 3 bases and J by 0 bases, with 9 bases left in between. CDR3 in amino acids: CASSFYRASGANVLTF. The DNA for the CDR3 is TGTGCCAGCAGCTTTTACAGGGCCTCTGGGGCCAACGTCCTGACTTTC.

The genes are TRBV7-2 and TRBJ2-3, with 8 bases lining up with TRBD1. The germline gives CDR1 SGHTA, CDR2 FQGNSA. CDR3 length: 15 amino acids. The V and J ends lost 5 bases and 4 bases, in that order; junction bases with no gene match: 8. In DNA form, the CDR3 reads TGTGCCAGCAGCCCTTCGACAGGGGCAGCAGATACGCAGTATTTT. It translates to CASSPSTGAADTQYF.

The V gene is TRBV28, the J gene TRBJ1-1; D gene uncertain. This CDR3 spans 14 amino acids. The V gene lost 1 base and the J gene lost 8 bases, with 14 bases spanning the gap. Germline CDR1 MDHEN, CDR2 SYDVKM. The CDR3 region is CASSLSSRRSEAFF. For the CDR3, the DNA is TGTGCCAGCAGTTTATCGAGTCGACGGTCGGAAGCTTTCTTT.

This clonotype was detected a few times. The chain employs TRBV19 and TRBJ1-5; perhaps TRBD1 as D (5 bases). Germline loops: CDR1 LNHDA, CDR2 SQIVND (reference sequence). Deletions cut 5 bases from V and 7 bases from J, with 12 bases between. The CDR3 has 13 amino acids. CDR3 sequence (DNA): TGTGCCAGTAGTCAAGGGGAAGGGCAGCCCCAGCATTTT. This translates into CASSQGEGQPQHF.

The chain joins TRBV5-1 to TRBJ2-1; 10 bases are shared with TRBD2. This CDR3 has 14 amino acids. J gave up 6 bases and V 6 bases, and 6 bases lay outside the gene matches. The germline gives CDR1 SGHRS, CDR2 YFSETQ. In DNA, the CDR3 is TGCGCCAGCACCTCGCCTAGCGGGAGCAATGAGCAGTTCTTC. The encoded protein is CASTSPSGSNEQFF.

The rearrangement links TRBV10-3 to TRBJ1-3; D is unresolved. Germline-derived CDR1 and CDR2 are ENHRY and SYGVKD. The CDR3 totals 13 residues. The germline V and J ends were trimmed by 6 bases and 0 bases, with 6 bases remaining between them. For the CDR3, the DNA is TGTGCCATCAGGCAGCCCTCTGGAAACACCATATATTTT. It is translated as CAIRQPSGNTIYF.

This clonotype was seen a handful of times. This sequence joins TRBV20-1 and TRBJ2-5; 8 nucleotides line up with TRBD2. The CDR3 runs 13 residues. V gave up 6 bases and J gave up 5 bases; unmatched junction bases: 8. The germline gives CDR1 DFQATT, CDR2 SNEGSKA (reference sequence). The CDR3: CSATFSGTETQYF. The CDR3 nucleotides read TGCAGTGCCACATTTAGCGGGACCGAGACCCAGTACTTC.

The V call is TRBV27, the J call TRBJ2-1, with D possibly matching TRBD1 (6 bases). Trimming removed 8 bases at V and 9 bases at J, with 14 bases between. Germline CDR1 is MNHEY and CDR2 is SMNVEV (reference sequence). This CDR3 has 12 residues. The CDR3 reads CASPPGVSEQFF. Written as DNA, the CDR3 is TGTGCCAGCCCACCAGGGGTTAGTGAGCAGTTCTTC.

This clonotype was seen more than once but under ten times. J is TRBJ2-5 and V is TRBV7-2; perhaps TRBD1 as D (5 bases). Germline values: CDR1 SGHTA, CDR2 FQGNSA. V lost 5 bases to trimming and J lost 1 base, with 11 bases between them. This CDR3 has 14 residues. CDR3: CASSPFGAQETQYF. The CDR3 DNA reads as TGTGCCAGCAGCCCCTTTGGGGCCCAAGAGACCCAGTACTTC.

The chain couples TRBV7-9 to TRBJ1-2; D remains unclear. This CDR3 is 13 amino acids long. Germline V gene lookup returns CDR1 SEHNR and CDR2 FQNEAQ (reference sequence). V dropped 1 base and J dropped 8 bases, with 11 bases sitting between them. The CDR3 bases are TGTGCCAGCAGCTTAGGGATGACGGAGGGCTACACCTTC. Its protein product is CASSLGMTEGYTF.

The V call is TRBV15, the J call TRBJ2-3; D not resolved. Per the germline V gene, CDR1 is LNHNV and CDR2 is YYDKDF (reference sequence). This CDR3 contains 15 residues. The V end lost 3 bases, the J end lost 1 base, and 11 bases lay between the germline ends. The CDR3 here is CATSSSIRGTDTQYF. The CDR3 coding sequence is TGTGCCACCAGCAGTAGCATCCGCGGCACAGATACGCAGTATTTT. Full variable domain (missing parts from reference TRBV15 and TRBJ2-3): DAMVIQNPRYQVTQFGKPVTLSCSQTLNHNVMYWYQQKSSQAPKLLFHYYDKDFNNEADTPDNFQSRRPNTSFCFLDIRSPGLGDTAMYLCATSSSIRGTDTQYFGPGTRLTVL.

CDR3 DNA sequence: TGTGCCAGCAGCTTATGGGCGGGAGGGCCGGGAGAGACCCAGTACTTC. Its protein product is CASSLWAGGPGETQYF. The chain is built from TRBV7-9 and TRBJ2-5; 9 bases agree with TRBD2. Germline V gene lookup returns CDR1 SEHNR and CDR2 FQNEAQ (reference sequence). The trim removed 2 bases at V and 4 bases at J, leaving 8 bases unmatched. This CDR3 contains 16 residues.

This clonotype was seen a few times. The chain is built from TRBV7-6 and TRBJ2-6; D call uncertain. The germline V gene has CDR1 SGHVS and CDR2 FNYEAQ. The germline V and J ends were trimmed by 2 bases and 0 bases, with 11 bases remaining between them. CDR3 size: 17 residues. The CDR3 is CASSLLTGTSGANVLTF. The CDR3, as DNA: TGTGCCAGCAGCTTATTGACTGGTACCTCTGGGGCCAACGTCCTGACTTTC.

The rearrangement joins TRBV7-2 to TRBJ2-7, with D maybe TRBD2 (6 bases). The germline CDR1 and CDR2 sequences are SGHTA and FQGNSA. The V and J ends lost 5 bases and 0 bases respectively, with 11 bases between them. The length of the CDR3 is 14 residues. The CDR3 DNA reads as TGTGCCAGCAGCCCGGGAGTTAGCTCCTACGAGCAGTACTTC. Its protein product is CASSPGVSSYEQYF.

This clonotype has only a few counts. The chain links TRBV7-2 to TRBJ2-1, with a possible D match to TRBD1 (5 bases). Germline CDR1 and CDR2: SGHTA and FQGNSA. Between the trimmed V and J ends, which lost 5 bases and 3 bases, there was a span of 14 bases. The CDR3 is made up of 15 amino acids. DNA of the CDR3: TGTGCCAGCAGCCAGCAGGGTCTCGGCTACAATGAGCAGTTCTTC. Encoded protein: CASSQQGLGYNEQFF.

This clonotype has only a few counts. This chain links TRBV20-1 with TRBJ2-5, with D perhaps TRBD1 or TRBD2 (6 bases each). Germline CDR1 and CDR2: DFQATT and SNEGSKA (reference sequence). The CDR3 totals 14 residues. V shed 1 base and J shed 5 bases, with 14 bases lying between them. This CDR3 is CSARGPGGGETQYF. The CDR3 DNA reads as TGCAGTGCTAGAGGCCCCGGGGGCGGGGAGACCCAGTACTTC.

The chain links TRBV21-1 to TRBJ2-7; the table's D call, TRBD1, was not checked against the DNA. TRBV21-1 is reported as a pseudogene. The CDR3 covers 14 residues. CDR3 amino acids: CASSSGQGAYEQYF. The CDR3, as DNA: TGTGCCAGCAGCAGCGGCCAGGGGGCCTACGAGCAGTACTTC.

This clonotype was detected only a few times. The V gene is TRBV28, the J gene TRBJ1-2, with 8 positions matching TRBD1. Germline loops: CDR1 MDHEN, CDR2 SYDVKM. The CDR3 totals 13 residues. The trim removed 7 bases at V and 4 bases at J, leaving 5 bases unmatched. The CDR3 spells CASTITGGYGYTF. CDR3 DNA: TGTGCCAGCACCATAACAGGGGGCTATGGCTACACCTTC.

This clonotype showed up just once. This chain joins TRBV29-1 and TRBJ1-1, with a weak D call TRBD1 (5 bases). This CDR3 region has 13 residues. Germline CDR1 reads SQVTM; CDR2 reads ANQGSEA. The V and J ends lost 6 bases and 4 bases respectively, with 15 bases between them. The CDR3 spells CSVAGASITEAFF. CDR3 coding DNA: TGCAGCGTGGCCGGGGCCTCTATCACTGAAGCTTTCTTT.

This clonotype was observed a handful of times. The V call is TRBV19, the J call TRBJ1-2; D not certain. Trimming pared 3 bases from V and 4 bases from J, leaving 12 bases between. Per the germline V gene, CDR1 is LNHDA and CDR2 is SQIVND (reference sequence). The CDR3 runs to 14 residues. Here the CDR3 DNA reads TGTGCCAGTAGTATTTCGGGTGGTGGCTATGGCTACACCTTC. Translated: CASSISGGGYGYTF.

Comments on this clonotype: The conserved closing phenylalanine or tryptophan is absent in this CDR3, likely reflecting a read error. This chain links TRBV20-1 with TRBJ2-7, with 12 bases identical to TRBD2. J lost 2 bases, V lost 6 bases, and 14 bases had no gene match. From germline, CDR1 is DFQATT and CDR2 SNEGSKA (reference sequence). There are 17 residues in the CDR3. The CDR3 region has the DNA TGCAGTGCCCTTCGCCCCGGGACTAGCGGGCACCCCTACGAGCAGTACCTC. It is translated as CSALRPGTSGHPYEQYL.

This clonotype was found a few times. The chain has TRBV20-1 and TRBJ2-7, with 10 bases fitting TRBD1. The CDR3 is 13 residues long. Germline assignment: CDR1 DFQATT and CDR2 SNEGSKA (reference sequence). J gave up 6 bases and V 6 bases, and 8 bases lay outside the gene matches. The CDR3 protein is CSADRGRSGEQYF. Written as DNA, the CDR3 is TGCAGTGCCGACAGGGGGCGTAGCGGCGAGCAGTACTTC.